This TCR beta chain was identified during a study of PD-L1 blockade in urothelial cancer. Study as a whole: The year 2014 saw patients start atezolizumab, 1,200 mg intravenously every 3 weeks. Bladder-origin urothelial cancer in males described most of the 29 patients.

Data came from immunoSEQ multiplex PCR; TCRdb stores just in-frame clones and leaves some out. The sample shows nearly 50,000 clones, roughly 80% of them seen only once. Per germline, CDR1 MNHEY and CDR2 SMNVEV (reference sequence). J was trimmed by 5 bases and V by 4 bases; bases with no gene match: 10. The CDR3 consists of 16 residues. Study-level results: Durable benefit accompanied greater 3-week expansion of tumor-associated blood clones.

As to this clone: Antigen: not known.

Time point described: peripheral blood 6 weeks after treatment start. The receptor comes from a man in his sixties or seventies with urothelial cancer. This sequence joins TRBV27 and TRBJ2-7, with 11 bases fitting TRBD2. The source material was PBMCs, sampled around atezolizumab (anti-PD-L1) treatment. For the CDR3, the DNA is TGTGCCAGCAGTTCCCCCTCTAGCGGGAGGAGGGACGAGCAGTACTTC. This gives the protein CASSSPSSGRRDEQYF.